This entry lists 27 T cell receptor beta chains sequenced from one sample in a study of blood T cell repertoires in COVID-19. The repertoire was sequenced with immunoSEQ multiplex PCR; TCRdb's copy has only in-frame clones and lacks some. Of under 150,000 clones in the sample, more than 80% were seen once. Sequenced sample: peripheral blood. These receptors originate from a woman aged 55-69 years with COVID-19, enrolled during active disease.

This chain links TRBV6-2 or TRBV6-3 with TRBJ1-4, with TRBD1 matching 9 bases. The CDR3 has 17 residues. J gave up 2 bases and V 5 bases, and 9 bases lay outside the gene matches. The germline CDR1 and CDR2 sequences are MNHEY and SVGEGT. This CDR3 is CASSTLGQGKTNEKLFF. In nucleotides, the CDR3 is TGTGCCAGCAGTACCCTCGGACAGGGGAAGACTAATGAAAAACTGTTTTTT.

The V call is TRBV27, the J call TRBJ1-5; the D gene is possibly TRBD1 (6 bases). This CDR3 has 14 residues. Trimming stripped 6 bases from V and 2 bases from J, with 11 bases between. CDR1 is MNHEY and CDR2 is SMNVEV in the germline V gene (reference sequence). CDR3 sequence (DNA): TGTGCCAGCAGACGGGCAGGGGGCAATCAGCCCCAGCATTTT. Its translation: CASRRAGGNQPQHF.

V is TRBV6-4 and J is TRBJ2-2, with 7 bases fitting TRBD1. The CDR3 covers 15 residues. Germline V lookup: CDR1 MRHNA, CDR2 SNTAGT. After removal of 4 bases from V and 4 bases from J, the junction contained 6 bases not matched to a gene. The CDR3 DNA reads as TGTGCCAGCAGTGCCTCCGGGACAGTCACCGGGGAGCTGTTTTTT. The encoded protein is CASSASGTVTGELFF.

The rearrangement uses TRBV6-1 and TRBJ1-1, with D possibly matching TRBD1 (6 bases). Germline CDR1 MNHNS, CDR2 SASEGT. CDR3 size: 17 residues. Trimming took 1 base from V and 0 from J, leaving 15 bases between them. CDR3 DNA: TGTGCCAGCAGTGAAGTGCAGGGGCGATGGGTGAACACTGAAGCTTTCTTT. This sequence encodes CASSEVQGRWVNTEAFF.

The count of this clone is one. The chain carries TRBV7-9 and TRBJ1-2; 9 bases match TRBD1. The junction had 2 bases not matched to a gene; V was cut back by 0 bases and J by 6 bases. Germline V CDR1 and CDR2: SEHNR, FQNEAQ (reference sequence). The CDR3 is 14 amino acids. The CDR3 here is CASSLAGQGHGYTF. CDR3 bases: TGTGCCAGCAGCTTAGCGGGACAGGGACATGGCTACACCTTC.

CDR3 sequence reads: CASSLIRHRAHEQFF. The DNA for the CDR3 is TGTGCCAGCAGCTTAATACGACACAGGGCCCATGAGCAGTTCTTC. The rearrangement uses TRBV7-8 and TRBJ2-1; D is perhaps TRBD1 (6 bases). V lost 2 bases and J lost 8, with 16 bases in between. CDR3 length: 15 amino acids. The germline V gene encodes CDR1 SGHVS and CDR2 FQNEAQ. Supplemented by reference TRBV7-8 and TRBJ2-1, the full variable domain reads GAGVSQSPRYKVAKRGQDVALRCDPISGHVSLFWYQQALGQGPEFLTYFQNEAQLDKSGLPSDRFFAERPEGSVSTLKIQRTQQEDSAVYLCASSLIRHRAHEQFFGPGTRLTVL.

The chain couples TRBV6-6 to TRBJ1-6; 9 nucleotides agree with TRBD1. Germline CDR1 is MNHNY and CDR2 is SVGAGI (reference sequence). Germline trimming cut 0 bases from V and 8 bases from J; bases unmatched to any gene: 5. The CDR3 is 16 amino acids. The CDR3 spells CASSYSGTGRDSPLHF. The CDR3 region has the DNA TGTGCCAGCAGTTACTCGGGGACAGGGCGAGATTCACCCCTCCACTTT.

V is TRBV5-1 and J is TRBJ1-2; D is uncertain. The germline gives CDR1 SGHRS, CDR2 YFSETQ. V lost 4 bases and J 8 bases, leaving 18 bases between the germline ends. CDR3 size: 14 residues. The CDR3 reads CASSPGEGTQGYTF. The CDR3 DNA follows: TGCGCCAGCAGCCCGGGTGAGGGAACCCAGGGCTACACCTTC.

The CDR3 spells CASSPGQYNQPQHF. For the CDR3, the DNA is TGTGCCAGCTCACCAGGACAGTACAATCAGCCCCAGCATTTT. The chain carries TRBV18 and TRBJ1-5, with D possibly TRBD1 on 6 matching bases. Germline values: CDR1 KGHSH, CDR2 LQKENI. The CDR3 loop spans 14 amino acids. Trimming removed 2 bases at V and 3 bases at J, with 8 bases between. Full variable domain (remainder filled in from reference TRBV18 and TRBJ1-5): NAGVMQNPRHLVRRRGQEARLRCSPMKGHSHVYWYRQLPEEGLKFMVYLQKENIIDESGMPKERFSAEFPKEGPSILRIQQVVRGDSAAYFCASSPGQYNQPQHFGDGTRLSIL.

CDR3 in amino acids: CASSARQGETEAFF. CDR3 nucleotides: TGTGCCAGCTCAGCCAGACAGGGTGAGACTGAAGCTTTCTTT. V gene TRBV18 combines with J gene TRBJ1-1; the match to TRBD1 covers 7 bases. Unmatched junction bases numbered 8, after V lost 5 bases and J lost 5 bases. The CDR3 contains 14 residues. The germline V gene has CDR1 KGHSH and CDR2 LQKENI.

The V call is TRBV5-5, the J call TRBJ1-4; the D is unclear. Germline V gene lookup returns CDR1 SGHKS and CDR2 YYEKEE (reference sequence). Trimming removed 1 base from V and 4 bases from J, with 8 bases in between. The length of the CDR3 is 14 residues. CDR3 DNA sequence: TGTGCCAGCAGCTTGTTATCTTTTAATGAAAAACTGTTTTTT. Protein product: CASSLLSFNEKLFF. Full variable domain (remainder filled in from reference TRBV5-5 and TRBJ1-4): DAGVTQSPTHLIKTRGQQVTLRCSPISGHKSVSWYQQVLGQGPQFIFQYYEKEERGRGNFPDRFSARQFPNYSSELNVNALLLGDSALYLCASSLLSFNEKLFFGSGTQLSVL.

V gene TRBV9 combines with J gene TRBJ2-7; unclear D gene. V was shortened by 0 bases and J by 1 base, with 5 bases between the two germline ends. Germline V CDR1 and CDR2: SGDLS, YYNGEE. The CDR3 is 13 residues long. The CDR3 region is CASSVGSSYEQYF. In DNA form, the CDR3 reads TGTGCCAGCAGCGTAGGCAGTTCCTACGAGCAGTACTTC.

The genes are TRBV7-6 and TRBJ2-2, with 8 bases aligning to TRBD2. V trimming: 4 bases; J trimming: 1 base; junction bases outside the gene matches: 2. The CDR3 spans 15 residues. Germline CDR1 is SGHVS and CDR2 is FNYEAQ. DNA for the CDR3: TGTGCCAGCAGCTATAGCGGGGAGAACACCGGGGAGCTGTTTTTT. Translation gives CASSYSGENTGELFF. The whole variable domain, filled in from reference TRBV7-6 and TRBJ2-2, reads GAGVSQSPRYKVTKRGQDVALRCDPISGHVSLYWYRQALGQGPEFLTYFNYEAQQDKSGLPNDRFSAERPEGSISTLTIQRTEQRDSAMYRCASSYSGENTGELFFGEGSRLTVL.

The genes are TRBV7-9 and TRBJ1-1, with TRBD1 as a possible D gene (6 bases). Deletions cut 6 bases from V and 5 bases from J, with 13 bases between. CDR3 length: 13 residues. Germline values: CDR1 SEHNR, CDR2 FQNEAQ (reference sequence). DNA of the CDR3: TGTGCCAGCAGTCTAGGGGGTAGGACTGAAGCTTTCTTT. Translating gives CASSLGGRTEAFF.

The J gene is TRBJ2-3, the V gene TRBV19, with D hard to call. Germline CDR1 and CDR2: LNHDA and SQIVND (reference sequence). The CDR3 runs 15 residues. Trimming removed 6 bases from V and 6 bases from J, with 19 bases in between. The CDR3: CASRIQSDPTDTQYF. In nucleotides, the CDR3 is TGTGCCAGTAGGATACAGTCTGATCCCACCGATACGCAGTATTTT.

The chain is built from TRBV10-3 and TRBJ2-2, with D perhaps TRBD1 (6 bases). This CDR3 comprises 12 residues. The germline CDR1 and CDR2 sequences are ENHRY and SYGVKD. Trimming left V 9 bases short and J 4 bases short, with 9 bases between. The CDR3 protein is CAIGQSTGELFF. The CDR3 bases are TGTGCCATTGGACAGAGCACCGGGGAGCTGTTTTTT.

The rearrangement joins TRBV7-3 to TRBJ1-2, with TRBD1 matching over 7 bases. Germline V gene data show CDR1 as SGHTA and CDR2 as FQGTGA. J lost 2 bases, V lost 5 bases, and 8 bases had no gene match. The CDR3 extends over 15 amino acids. Written as DNA, the CDR3 is TGTGCCAGCAGCGAAGGAACAGGGGCGAACTATGGCTACACCTTC. Protein: CASSEGTGANYGYTF.

The chain employs TRBV12-3 or TRBV12-4 and TRBJ2-7, with D possibly being TRBD2 (6 bases). Trimming removed 10 bases at V and 7 bases at J, with 20 bases between. The CDR3 covers 13 residues. The CDR3 nucleotides read TGTGCCACCATGGGCCGGGACTCTTTGGAGCAGTACTTC. Residues: CATMGRDSLEQYF.

This clone was observed once. The rearrangement links TRBV5-6 to TRBJ1-2, with D perhaps matching TRBD1 (5 bases). The ends were cut back, 1 base at V and 1 base at J, with 14 bases in the middle. The CDR3 consists of 16 residues. From germline, CDR1 is SGHDT and CDR2 YYEEEE. DNA of the CDR3: TGTGCCAGCAGCTTGAAGGGAGGGGACGTTAACTATGGCTACACCTTC. Its protein product is CASSLKGGDVNYGYTF.

This chain joins TRBV4-2 and TRBJ2-2; 8 bases line up with TRBD2. Losses at the gene ends were 0 bases for V and 4 bases for J; bases not matched to a gene: 7. The CDR3 runs 17 residues. Germline lookup yields CDR1 LGHNA and CDR2 YNFKEQ. This chain's CDR3 is CASSQDVSGEGTGELFF. The CDR3 bases are TGTGCCAGCAGCCAAGACGTTAGCGGGGAAGGCACCGGGGAGCTGTTTTTT.

J is TRBJ1-1 and V is TRBV27, with TRBD1 as a possible D gene (6 bases). Germline V lookup: CDR1 MNHEY, CDR2 SMNVEV (reference sequence). The CDR3 runs to 13 residues. Trimming removed 4 bases at V and 6 bases at J, with 12 bases between. Written as DNA, the CDR3 is TGTGCCAGCAGTTCACAGGGTACCGCTGAAGCTTTCTTT. It is translated as CASSSQGTAEAFF.

The chain links TRBV7-8 to TRBJ2-7, with D perhaps matching TRBD1 (5 bases). The ends were cut back, 0 bases at V and 0 bases at J, with 6 bases in the middle. The CDR3 extends over 14 amino acids. Germline-derived CDR1 and CDR2 are SGHVS and FQNEAQ. The CDR3 reads CASSLAGLSYEQYF. The CDR3 coding sequence is TGTGCCAGCAGCTTAGCGGGGCTCTCCTACGAGCAGTACTTC.

The chain has TRBV9 and TRBJ1-2; 9 bases align to TRBD1. CDR3 length equals 15 residues. Germline V lookup: CDR1 SGDLS, CDR2 YYNGEE. V was clipped by 0 bases and J by 6 bases; unmatched bases: 6. The CDR3 spells CASSVVTGGAHGYTF. In nucleotides, the CDR3 is TGTGCCAGCAGCGTAGTTACAGGGGGCGCACATGGCTACACCTTC.

The chain is built from TRBV9 and TRBJ2-1; D gene unclear. CDR3 size: 14 residues. V lost 4 bases, J lost 6 bases, and 14 bases lay in between. The germline gives CDR1 SGDLS, CDR2 YYNGEE. CDR3 amino acids: CASSPNPDTNEQFF. CDR3 bases: TGTGCCAGCAGCCCCAACCCTGACACCAATGAGCAGTTCTTC.

CDR3 residues: CASSLPNRFGYNEQFF. The CDR3 DNA reads TGTGCCAGCAGCTTACCCAACAGGTTCGGCTACAATGAGCAGTTCTTC. The chain combines TRBV11-3 with TRBJ2-1; D may be TRBD1 (5 bases). CDR3 size: 16 residues. Between the trimmed V and J ends, which lost 2 bases and 3 bases, there was a span of 14 bases. Germline lookup yields CDR1 SGHNT and CDR2 YENEEA.

This clone is medium-sized within its sample. This chain joins TRBV2 and TRBJ1-1; 7 nucleotides align to TRBD1. CDR1 SNHLY and CDR2 FYNNEI come from the germline V gene. The CDR3 extends over 16 amino acids. Trimming cost V 2 bases and J 2 bases; bases outside gene matches: 8. CDR3 in DNA: TGTGCCAGCAGTGAAACGAACGGACAGGTCAACACTGAAGCTTTCTTT. Protein product: CASSETNGQVNTEAFF.

The chain uses TRBV20-1 and TRBJ1-3; possible D gene TRBD1, 6 bases. Germline assignment: CDR1 DFQATT and CDR2 SNEGSKA (reference sequence). Between the trimmed V and J ends, which lost 3 bases and 8 bases, there was a span of 23 bases. The CDR3 contains 16 residues. In DNA, the CDR3 is TGCAGTGCTAGTGGTGGAAAAACAGGGTTCGGGGACACCATATATTTT. It is translated as CSASGGKTGFGDTIYF.